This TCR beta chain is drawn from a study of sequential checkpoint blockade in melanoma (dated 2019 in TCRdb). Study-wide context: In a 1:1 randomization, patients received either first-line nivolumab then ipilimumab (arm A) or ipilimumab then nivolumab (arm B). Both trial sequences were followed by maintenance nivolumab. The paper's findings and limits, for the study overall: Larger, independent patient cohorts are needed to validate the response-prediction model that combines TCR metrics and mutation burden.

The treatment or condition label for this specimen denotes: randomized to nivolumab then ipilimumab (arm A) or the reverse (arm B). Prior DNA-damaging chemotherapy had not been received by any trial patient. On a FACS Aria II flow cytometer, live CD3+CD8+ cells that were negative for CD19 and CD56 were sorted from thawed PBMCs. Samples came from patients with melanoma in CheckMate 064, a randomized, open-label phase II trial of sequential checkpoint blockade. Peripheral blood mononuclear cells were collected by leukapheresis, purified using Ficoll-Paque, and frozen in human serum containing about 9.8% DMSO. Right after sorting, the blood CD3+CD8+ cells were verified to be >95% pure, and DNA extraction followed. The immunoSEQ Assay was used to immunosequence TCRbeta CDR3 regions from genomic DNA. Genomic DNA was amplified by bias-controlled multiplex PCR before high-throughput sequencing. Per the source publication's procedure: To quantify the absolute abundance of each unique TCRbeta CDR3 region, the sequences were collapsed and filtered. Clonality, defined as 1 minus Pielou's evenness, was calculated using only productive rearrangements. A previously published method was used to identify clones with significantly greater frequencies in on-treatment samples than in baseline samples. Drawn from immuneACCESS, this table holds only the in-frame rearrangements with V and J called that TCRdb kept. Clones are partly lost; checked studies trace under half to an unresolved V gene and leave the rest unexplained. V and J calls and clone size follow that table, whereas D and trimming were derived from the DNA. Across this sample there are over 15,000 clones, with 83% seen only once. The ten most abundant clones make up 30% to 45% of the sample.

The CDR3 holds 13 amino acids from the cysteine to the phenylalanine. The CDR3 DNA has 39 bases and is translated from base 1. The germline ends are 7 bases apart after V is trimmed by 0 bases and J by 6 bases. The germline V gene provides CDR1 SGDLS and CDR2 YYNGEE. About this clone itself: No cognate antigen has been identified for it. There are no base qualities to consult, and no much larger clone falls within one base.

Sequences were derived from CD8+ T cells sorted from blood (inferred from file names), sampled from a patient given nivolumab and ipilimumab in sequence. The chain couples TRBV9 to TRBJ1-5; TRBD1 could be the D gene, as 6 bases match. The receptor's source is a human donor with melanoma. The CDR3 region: CASSVEDSQPQHF. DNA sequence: TGTGCCAGCAGCGTAGAGGACAGTCAGCCCCAGCATTTT.